This is a list of T cell receptor beta chains from one sample in a study of blood T cell repertoires in COVID-19. Clones were read by immunoSEQ multiplex PCR, and TCRdb kept only the in-frame ones, dropping some. The sample holds about 370,000 clones, 75% to 90% seen once. Sequenced sample: PBMCs or T cells enriched from blood (not recorded which). All receptors derive from a man between 18 and 29 years old who had recovered from COVID-19. CDR3s include the opening cysteine and the closing phenylalanine or tryptophan. D genes are given only for firm matches. Some rows have no size entry. The others give once, few or many, or a class for an expanded clone.

V: TRBV13
D: .
J: TRBJ2-3
size: .
DNA: TGTGCCAGCAGCTTAGGCCGGAGAGATACGCAGTATTTT
CDR3: CASSLGRRDTQYF

V: TRBV7-9
D: TRBD2
J: TRBJ2-1
size: .
DNA: TGTGCCAGCAGATCTAGCGGAGTAGCCCTGGGCAATGAGCAGTTCTTC
CDR3: CASRSSGVALGNEQFF

V: TRBV6-5
D: TRBD1
J: TRBJ1-2
size: .
DNA: TGTGCCAGCAGTCTACAGGGGCCCTTCTATGGCTACACCTTC
CDR3: CASSLQGPFYGYTF

V: TRBV7-9
D: .
J: TRBJ1-3
size: .
DNA: TGTGCCAGCAGGCCCGGGAGATTGGAGTCTGGAAACACCATATATTTT
CDR3: CASRPGRLESGNTIYF

V: TRBV2
D: .
J: TRBJ2-5
size: .
DNA: TGTGCCAGCAGTGTGCAGGGTTTAATAAGGGAGACCCAGTACTTC
CDR3: CASSVQGLIRETQYF

V: TRBV6-5
D: TRBD2
J: TRBJ2-5
size: .
DNA: TGTGCCAGCCGGGGGGACCAAGAGACCCAGTACTTC
CDR3: CASRGDQETQYF

V: TRBV19
D: .
J: TRBJ1-5
size: .
DNA: TGTGCCAGTAGGGTAGAAGAGTATAGCAATCAGCCCCAGCATTTT
CDR3: CASRVEEYSNQPQHF

V: TRBV5-1
D: .
J: TRBJ1-2
size: .
DNA: TGCGCCAGCAGCTTGGGAGCAGGATCAGATGGCTACACCTTC
CDR3: CASSLGAGSDGYTF

V: TRBV19
D: .
J: TRBJ2-3
size: .
DNA: TGTGCCAGTGCCTTGGGAGCGGACCTCCCCGATACGCAGTATTTT
CDR3: CASALGADLPDTQYF

V: TRBV15
D: .
J: TRBJ2-7
size: once
DNA: TGTGCCACCAGCAGAGGAGGGACTTTCGTTTACGAGCAGTACTTC
CDR3: CATSRGGTFVYEQYF

V: TRBV28
D: .
J: TRBJ1-5
size: .
DNA: TGTGCCAGCAGTTTAGTTGCAGGGGTCAATCAGCCCCAGCATTTT
CDR3: CASSLVAGVNQPQHF

V: TRBV25-1
D: .
J: TRBJ1-6
size: .
DNA: TGTGCCAGCAGGAACAATCATAATTCACCCCTCCACTTT
CDR3: CASRNNHNSPLHF

V: TRBV27
D: .
J: TRBJ1-5
size: .
DNA: TGTGCCAGCAGTTTCCGGGATGGCAATCAGCCCCAGCATTTT
CDR3: CASSFRDGNQPQHF

V: TRBV4-3
D: TRBD1
J: TRBJ1-2
size: .
DNA: TGCGCCAGCAGCGCTAGGACAGGGAAGGATTATTTGAATGGCTACACCTTC
CDR3: CASSARTGKDYLNGYTF

V: TRBV10-3
D: .
J: TRBJ1-6
size: .
DNA: TGTGCCATCAGTGACAGGGGAGATAATTCACCCCTCCACTTT
CDR3: CAISDRGDNSPLHF

V: TRBV2
D: .
J: TRBJ1-2
size: .
DNA: TGTGCCAGCAGTGAAGAGAGACAGCGCTATGGCTACACCTTC
CDR3: CASSEERQRYGYTF

V: TRBV5-4
D: .
J: TRBJ2-5
size: .
DNA: TGTGCCTCGGCTACGGAGATTTCCCAAGAGACCCAGTACTTC
CDR3: CASATEISQETQYF

V: TRBV6-2/TRBV6-3
D: .
J: TRBJ2-1
size: .
DNA: TGTGCCAGCAGTGAGGGAAAAGAGCAGTTCTTC
CDR3: CASSEGKEQFF

V: TRBV28
D: .
J: TRBJ1-1
size: once
DNA: TGTGCCAGCAGTTTTTCCACAGGGACCATGAACACTGAAGCTTTCTTT
CDR3: CASSFSTGTMNTEAFF

V: TRBV9
D: TRBD1
J: TRBJ2-3
size: .
DNA: TGTGCCAGCAGCGTAGGCGTTCTACAGGGGGCGCGGACAGATACGCAGTATTTT
CDR3: CASSVGVLQGARTDTQYF

V: TRBV29-1
D: .
J: TRBJ2-3
size: .
DNA: TGCAGCTACGGAGACACAGATACGCAGTATTTT
CDR3: CSYGDTDTQYF

V: TRBV15
D: .
J: TRBJ2-1
size: .
DNA: TGTGCCACCATGCTACAGGGCGGCAATGAGCAGTTCTTC
CDR3: CATMLQGGNEQFF

V: TRBV4-1
D: .
J: TRBJ2-7
size: .
DNA: TGCGCCAGCAGCCAAGGGCGTGCAGGGAACATCTACGAGCAGTACTTC
CDR3: CASSQGRAGNIYEQYF

V: TRBV20-1
D: .
J: TRBJ1-3
size: few
DNA: TGCAGTGCTAGTGGGCCCGGAAACACCATATATTTT
CDR3: CSASGPGNTIYF

V: TRBV28
D: .
J: TRBJ1-6
size: .
DNA: TGTGCCAGCAGGATCCCGCGGGGGGCAGGTGCGCCCCTCCACTTT
CDR3: CASRIPRGAGAPLHF

V: TRBV9
D: .
J: TRBJ2-1
size: .
DNA: TGTGCCAGCAGCGTCGGGTCCCGGATGGAGTCCTACAATGAGCAGTTCTTC
CDR3: CASSVGSRMESYNEQFF

V: TRBV30
D: .
J: TRBJ1-2
size: .
DNA: TGTGCCTCGAGGGGAGGTGATGGCTACACCTTC
CDR3: CASRGGDGYTF

V: TRBV19
D: TRBD1
J: TRBJ1-1
size: .
DNA: TGTGCCAGTAGCAAGGGACAGGGGGCATTGAACACTGAAGCTTTCTTT
CDR3: CASSKGQGALNTEAFF

V: TRBV5-4
D: TRBD2
J: TRBJ2-1
size: .
DNA: TGTGCCAGCAGCTTGGATCAGGTCCTAGCGGAGAATGAGCAGTTCTTC
CDR3: CASSLDQVLAENEQFF

V: TRBV5-4
D: TRBD2
J: TRBJ2-3
size: .
DNA: TGTGCCAGCAGCTTGGTAGGACTAGACACAGATACGCAGTATTTT
CDR3: CASSLVGLDTDTQYF

V: TRBV18
D: TRBD1
J: TRBJ1-1
size: .
DNA: TGTGCCAGCTCATGGACAGGGGGGCGTTACACTGAAGCTTTCTTT
CDR3: CASSWTGGRYTEAFF

V: TRBV29-1
D: .
J: TRBJ2-7
size: .
DNA: TGCAGCGTCGCTTACAGGGATACCTCCTACGAGCAGTACTTC
CDR3: CSVAYRDTSYEQYF

V: TRBV5-4
D: TRBD2
J: TRBJ2-2
size: .
DNA: TGTGCCAGCAGCACCATAGGGCTAGCGGGAAACACCGGGGAGCTGTTTTTT
CDR3: CASSTIGLAGNTGELFF

V: TRBV7-3
D: .
J: TRBJ2-4
size: .
DNA: TGTGCCAGCAGCTTAAGACCCACCGGGGACATTCAGTACTTC
CDR3: CASSLRPTGDIQYF